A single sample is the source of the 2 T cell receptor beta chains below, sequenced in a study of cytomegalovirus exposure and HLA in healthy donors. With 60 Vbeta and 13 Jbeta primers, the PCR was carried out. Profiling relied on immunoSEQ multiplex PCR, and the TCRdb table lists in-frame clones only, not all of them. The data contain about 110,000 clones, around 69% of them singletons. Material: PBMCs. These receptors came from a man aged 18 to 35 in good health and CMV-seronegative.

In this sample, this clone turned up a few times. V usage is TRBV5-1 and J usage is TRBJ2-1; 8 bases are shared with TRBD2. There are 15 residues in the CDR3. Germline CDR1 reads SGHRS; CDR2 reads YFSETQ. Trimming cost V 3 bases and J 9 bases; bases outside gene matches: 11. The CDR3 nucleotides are TGCGCCAGCAGCTGGGCGGGGGGCCGAGATGGTGAGCAGTTCTTC. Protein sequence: CASSWAGGRDGEQFF.

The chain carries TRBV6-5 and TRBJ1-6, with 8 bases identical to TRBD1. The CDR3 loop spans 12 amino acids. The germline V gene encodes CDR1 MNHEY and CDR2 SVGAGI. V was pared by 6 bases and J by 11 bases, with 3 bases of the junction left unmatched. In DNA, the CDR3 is TGTGCCAGCAGGACAGGGGCCGCACCCCTCCACTTT. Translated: CASRTGAAPLHF.